This T cell receptor (beta chain) originates from a study of blood T cell repertoires in COVID-19. The CDR3 contains 15 residues. The junction had 4 bases not matched to a gene; V was cut back by 6 bases and J by 1 base. The germline V gene encodes CDR1 SEHNR and CDR2 FQNEAQ (reference sequence). Generated by immunoSEQ multiplex PCR, the TCRdb table keeps only in-frame clones and is missing some. The table includes over 85,000 clones, approximately 86% detected once. The chain is built from TRBV7-9 and TRBJ2-2, with 8 bases identical to TRBD1. This sequence originates from a man between 60 and 75 years old with acute or convalescent COVID-19. The specimen sequenced was peripheral blood. CDR3 loop: CASRLTGGNTGELFF. The CDR3 DNA sequence: TGTGCCAGCAGATTAACAGGGGGGAACACCGGGGAGCTGTTTTTT.